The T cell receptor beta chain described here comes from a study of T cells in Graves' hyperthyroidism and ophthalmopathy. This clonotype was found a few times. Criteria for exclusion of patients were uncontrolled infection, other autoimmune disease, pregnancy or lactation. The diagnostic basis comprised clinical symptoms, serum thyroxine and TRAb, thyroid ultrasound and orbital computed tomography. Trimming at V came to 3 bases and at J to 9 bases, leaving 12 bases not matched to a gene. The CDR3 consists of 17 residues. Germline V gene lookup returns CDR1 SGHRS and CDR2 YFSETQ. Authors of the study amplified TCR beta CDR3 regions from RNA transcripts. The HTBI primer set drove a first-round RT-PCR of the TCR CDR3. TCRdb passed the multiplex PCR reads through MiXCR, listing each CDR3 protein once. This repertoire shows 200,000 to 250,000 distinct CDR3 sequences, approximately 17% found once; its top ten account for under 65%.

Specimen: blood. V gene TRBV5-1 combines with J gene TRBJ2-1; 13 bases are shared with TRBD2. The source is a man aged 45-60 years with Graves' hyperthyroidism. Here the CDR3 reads CASSSGLAGQKSGEQFF. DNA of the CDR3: TGCGCCAGCAGCTCGGGACTAGCGGGACAAAAGTCTGGTGAGCAGTTCTTC.